What follows are 18 T cell receptor beta chains derived from one specimen sequenced in a study of blood T cells in healthy people across ages. It was with a sample-barcoded 5' primer and a J-beta primer mix that a second PCR of about 6 to 11 cycles was run. MiXCR, run by TCRdb on the 5' RACE reads, gives a single entry per CDR3 protein. The sample includes about 1.8 million distinct CDR3 sequences, about 50% of them seen just once. The sequencing input was blood. The source of these receptors is a woman aged 40 to 49 in good health.

This chain joins TRBV27 and TRBJ1-1; a weak D match, TRBD1 (5 bases). V lost 0 bases to trimming and J lost 2 bases, with 10 bases between them. Germline V gene lookup returns CDR1 MNHEY and CDR2 SMNVEV (reference sequence). The CDR3 is 15 amino acids. This CDR3 reads CASSLSITGNTEAFF. CDR3 in DNA: TGTGCCAGCAGTTTATCCATAACAGGTAACACTGAAGCTTTCTTT.

V gene TRBV20-1 combines with J gene TRBJ2-1; D possibly uses TRBD1 or TRBD2 (5 bases each). V dropped 3 bases and J dropped 9 bases, with 9 bases sitting between them. The CDR3 is 11 residues long. CDR1 is DFQATT and CDR2 is SNEGSKA in the germline V gene (reference sequence). CDR3 amino acids: CSASLRGEQFF. The CDR3 DNA sequence: TGCAGTGCTAGTCTGAGGGGTGAGCAGTTCTTC.

This clonotype has more than one count but fewer than ten. The chain links TRBV20-1 to TRBJ2-7; 9 bases are shared with TRBD1. Germline-derived CDR1 and CDR2 are DFQATT and SNEGSKA (reference sequence). V lost 1 base, J lost 4 bases, and 2 bases stayed unmatched. The CDR3 runs 13 residues. The CDR3 loop is CSARADRGYEQYF. The CDR3 DNA follows: TGCAGTGCTAGAGCCGACAGGGGGTACGAGCAGTACTTC.

This sequence joins TRBV5-1 and TRBJ1-2; TRBD1 is a possible D gene (5 bases). This CDR3 has 16 residues. CDR1 is SGHRS and CDR2 is YFSETQ in the germline V gene. Trimming pared 3 bases from V and 0 bases from J, leaving 15 bases between. The DNA for the CDR3 is TGCGCCAGCAGCTCTTTCCTGGGGGTCACTAACTATGGCTACACCTTC. Translated: CASSSFLGVTNYGYTF.

The J gene is TRBJ2-3, the V gene TRBV7-3, with 11 positions matching TRBD2. Per germline, CDR1 SGHTA and CDR2 FQGTGA. J gave up 4 bases and V 2 bases, and 5 bases lay outside the gene matches. The CDR3 is 16 amino acids. Here the CDR3 DNA reads TGTGCCAGCAGCTTATATACTAGCGGGGGCGCAGATACGCAGTATTTT. Translating it yields CASSLYTSGGADTQYF.

In its sample, this clonotype was seen a few times. This chain connects TRBV7-2 to TRBJ2-5, with 12 bases that match TRBD2. The CDR3 is made up of 18 amino acids. Germline-derived CDR1 and CDR2 are SGHTA and FQGNSA. Trimming removed 1 base from V and 2 bases from J; junction bases left unmatched: 8. The CDR3 reads CASSLGPSGGAYQETQYF. The CDR3 DNA reads as TGTGCCAGCAGCTTAGGACCTAGCGGGGGGGCTTATCAAGAGACCCAGTACTTC.

V and J are TRBV3-1 and TRBJ2-7; D not certain. V lost 4 bases and J lost 4, with 14 bases in between. CDR1 is LGHDT and CDR2 is YNNKEL in the germline V gene (reference sequence). The CDR3 runs to 14 residues. The CDR3 sequence: CASSPTYTRYEQYF. Here the CDR3 DNA reads TGTGCCAGCAGCCCAACTTATACACGTTACGAGCAGTACTTC.

The J gene is TRBJ2-7, the V gene TRBV28; possibly TRBD1 for D (8 bases). V was trimmed by 8 bases and J by 2 bases, leaving 16 bases between them. This CDR3 region has 14 residues. Germline V lookup: CDR1 MDHEN, CDR2 SYDVKM. This CDR3 is CASQQGEGAYEQYF. CDR3 nucleotides: TGTGCCAGCCAACAGGGGGAGGGGGCCTACGAGCAGTACTTC. Full variable domain (outside the CDR3, taken from reference TRBV28 and TRBJ2-7): DVKVTQSSRYLVKRTGEKVFLECVQDMDHENMFWYRQDPGLGLRLIYFSYDVKMKEKGDIPEGYSVSREKKERFSLILESASTNQTSMYLCASQQGEGAYEQYFGPGTRLTVT.

In its sample, this clonotype was seen a few times. The genes are TRBV20-1 and TRBJ2-5; TRBD1 matches 8 bases. The germline V gene has CDR1 DFQATT and CDR2 SNEGSKA (reference sequence). The CDR3 spans 14 residues. The CDR3 bases are TGCAGCGTTGGAGGACAGGGTAACCAAGAGACCCAGTACTTC. This sequence encodes CSVGGQGNQETQYF.

This clonotype has more than one count but fewer than ten. The chain employs TRBV5-1 and TRBJ2-3; D unclear. The CDR3 contains 16 residues. Germline V gene data show CDR1 as SGHRS and CDR2 as YFSETQ. The V end was cut by 0 bases, the J end by 0 bases, with 11 bases between. CDR3 residues: CASSLGSRRSTDTQYF. The CDR3 DNA reads as TGCGCCAGCAGCTTGGGTTCACGCCGTAGCACAGATACGCAGTATTTT.

The chain uses TRBV20-1 and TRBJ2-1, with 13 bases fitting TRBD2. Per germline, CDR1 DFQATT and CDR2 SNEGSKA (reference sequence). This CDR3 has 15 amino acids. V lost 4 bases to trimming and J lost 7 bases; unmatched junction nucleotides: 7. The CDR3 protein is CSATRVLAGGNEQFF. CDR3 DNA sequence: TGCAGTGCTACAAGAGTACTAGCGGGGGGGAATGAGCAGTTCTTC.

V and J are TRBV12-3 or TRBV12-4 and TRBJ2-1, with 11 bases fitting TRBD2. The V and J ends lost 2 bases and 5 bases, in that order; junction bases with no gene match: 2. The length of the CDR3 is 15 residues. CDR3 nucleotide sequence: TGTGCCAGCAGTTTAATGGGACTAGCGGACAATGAGCAGTTCTTC. It yields the protein CASSLMGLADNEQFF.

The rearrangement links TRBV29-1 to TRBJ1-2; D uncertain. V was clipped by 7 bases and J by 6 bases, with 15 bases between them. This CDR3 contains 12 residues. Germline-derived CDR1 and CDR2 are SQVTM and ANQGSEA. Here the CDR3 DNA reads TGCAGCGCCCCACGGATCCCGGATGGCTACACCTTC. Its protein is CSAPRIPDGYTF.

This clonotype was counted only a few times. The chain carries TRBV5-1 and TRBJ2-5; no reliable D call. This CDR3 contains 14 residues. V lost 2 bases to trimming and J lost 11 bases, with 19 bases between them. The germline V gene has CDR1 SGHRS and CDR2 YFSETQ. CDR3 sequence: CASSLTPGSSEQYF. The CDR3 region has the DNA TGCGCCAGCAGCTTAACTCCGGGCAGTTCGGAGCAGTACTTC.

This clonotype has more than one count but fewer than ten. The chain carries TRBV12-3 or TRBV12-4 and TRBJ2-7, with D perhaps TRBD1 (6 bases). The CDR3 runs 13 residues. The germline V and J ends were trimmed by 3 bases and 6 bases, with 12 bases remaining between them. CDR3 sequence: CASSFYRAPEQYF. The CDR3 bases are TGTGCCAGCAGTTTTTACAGGGCCCCCGAGCAGTACTTC.

The chain joins TRBV5-1 to TRBJ2-5; D is tentatively TRBD1 or TRBD2 (6 bases each). The V gene's germline CDR1 is SGHRS and CDR2 YFSETQ. The CDR3 length is 15 residues. The V end was cut by 3 bases, the J end by 11 bases, with 23 bases between. The CDR3 is CASSWGAGLVNEQYF. DNA of the CDR3: TGCGCCAGCAGCTGGGGGGCAGGGTTGGTCAATGAGCAGTACTTC.

This clonotype was picked up a small number of times. The genes are TRBV13 and TRBJ2-7; the match to TRBD2 covers 7 bases. This CDR3 is built from 16 residues. V lost 2 bases, J lost 10 bases, and 17 bases stayed unmatched. The germline CDR1 and CDR2 sequences are PRHDT and FYEKMQ (reference sequence). This chain's CDR3 is CASSLSSSGVFVSQYF. As DNA, the CDR3 is TGTGCCAGCAGCTTAAGTTCCAGCGGGGTGTTTGTTTCCCAGTACTTC.

The CDR3: CASSLFAGGSVSYEQYF. The CDR3 nucleotides are TGTGCCAGCAGTTTATTTGCTGGGGGGAGTGTATCCTACGAGCAGTACTTC. V gene TRBV27 combines with J gene TRBJ2-7; a weak D match, TRBD2 (6 bases). CDR1 is MNHEY and CDR2 is SMNVEV in the germline V gene (reference sequence). The V end lost 1 base, the J end lost 1 base, and 17 bases lay between the germline ends. The CDR3 totals 17 residues.